The rows below give T cell receptor beta chains drawn from one sample of a study of blood T cell repertoires in COVID-19. Only in-frame clones appear in the TCRdb table, and some are missing; sequencing was by immunoSEQ multiplex PCR. In the table there are about 56,000 clones, around 80% of which are singletons. Sequencing was done on a sample of peripheral blood. The receptors shown here come from a woman older than 75 with acute or convalescent COVID-19. The CDR3 runs from the conserved cysteine through the conserved F or W. The D gene is left open where the match is weak. Size tells how often a clone was seen (once, few, many) or the class of an expanded clone, and some rows leave it out.

J | V | size | D | CDR3 | DNA
TRBJ1-6 | TRBV19 | NA | NA | CASSIRAGSRSPLHF | TGTGCCAGTAGTATAAGAGCAGGGTCTCGGTCACCCCTCCACTTT
TRBJ1-2 | TRBV19 | NA | TRBD1 | CASSTTGRLNYGYTF | TGTGCCAGTAGTACGACAGGGAGGCTAAACTATGGCTACACCTTC
TRBJ2-2 | TRBV6-6 | NA | TRBD1 | CASSPRGLPPSNTGELFF | TGTGCCAGCAGTCCCAGGGGGCTCCCCCCTTCGAACACCGGGGAGCTGTTTTTT
TRBJ1-5 | TRBV6-1 | NA | NA | CASSEVWGGGQPQHF | TGTGCCAGCAGTGAAGTCTGGGGAGGGGGTCAGCCCCAGCATTTT
TRBJ2-7 | TRBV7-8 | few | NA | CASSLAGGSYEQYF | TGTGCCAGCAGCTTAGCGGGGGGCTCCTACGAGCAGTACTTC
TRBJ2-7 | TRBV19 | NA | TRBD2 | CASSISASGEQYF | TGTGCCAGTAGTATATCGGCTAGCGGGGAGCAGTACTTC
TRBJ2-7 | TRBV5-1 | NA | TRBD2 | CASSWGSSGGFHEQYF | TGCGCCAGCAGCTGGGGATCGAGCGGGGGGTTTCACGAGCAGTACTTC
TRBJ2-3 | TRBV12-3/TRBV12-4 | NA | NA | CASSVRSQDTQYF | TGTGCCAGCAGTGTACGGTCACAGGATACGCAGTATTTT
TRBJ2-7 | TRBV19 | medium-sized | TRBD1 | CASSIQGADEQYF | TGTGCCAGTAGCATACAGGGGGCAGACGAGCAGTACTTC
TRBJ1-3 | TRBV5-1 | NA | NA | CASSLTSGENTIYF | TGCGCCAGCAGCTTAACCTCAGGGGAGAACACCATATATTTT
TRBJ1-3 | TRBV11-2 | few | TRBD1 | CASSLSRTGLTNTIYF | TGTGCCAGCAGCTTGAGCCGGACAGGTTTAACAAACACCATATATTTT
TRBJ2-7 | TRBV10-1 | NA | NA | CASSGGGETYEQYF | TGCGCCAGCAGTGGGGGGGGCGAGACCTACGAGCAGTACTTC
TRBJ1-1 | TRBV2 | NA | NA | CASSHAGGNTEAFF | TGTGCCAGCAGTCACGCGGGGGGGAACACTGAAGCTTTCTTT
TRBJ1-3 | TRBV4-2 | NA | TRBD1 | CASSQIDRDGNTIYF | TGTGCCAGCAGCCAAATAGACAGGGACGGAAACACCATATATTTT
TRBJ2-7 | TRBV7-2 | NA | TRBD1 | CASSLAGQGAREQYF | TGTGCCAGCAGCTTAGCGGGACAGGGGGCTAGGGAGCAGTACTTC
TRBJ1-3 | TRBV3-1/TRBV3-2 | once | NA | CASSQGGGAPAIYF | TGTGCCAGCAGCCAAGGGGGCGGGGCCCCCGCCATATATTTT
TRBJ2-3 | TRBV20-1 | NA | TRBD2 | CSASDGTSGTDTQYF | TGCAGTGCTAGTGACGGGACTAGCGGTACAGATACGCAGTATTTT
TRBJ1-5 | TRBV3-1/TRBV3-2 | NA | TRBD1 | CASSQAGQGGNQPQHF | TGTGCCAGCAGCCAAGCGGGACAGGGTGGCAATCAGCCCCAGCATTTT
TRBJ1-1 | TRBV19 | NA | NA | CASSSREGRTEAFF | TGTGCCAGTAGTAGCAGGGAAGGTCGGACTGAAGCTTTCTTT
TRBJ2-5 | TRBV24-1 | NA | NA | CATSDPTPTQETQYF | TGTGCCACCAGTGATCCGACACCAACTCAAGAGACCCAGTACTTC
TRBJ1-6 | TRBV7-2 | few | TRBD1 | CASSLRLKTTGRNSPLHF | TGTGCCAGCAGCCTACGGTTAAAGACGACAGGGCGGAATTCACCCCTCCACTTT
TRBJ2-2 | TRBV19 | NA | NA | CASSMSSSPGELFF | TGTGCCAGTAGTATGTCTAGCTCTCCCGGGGAGCTGTTTTTT
TRBJ2-7 | TRBV3-1/TRBV3-2 | NA | NA | CASSPPRQTYEQYF | TGTGCCAGCAGCCCGCCCAGACAGACCTACGAGCAGTACTTC
TRBJ2-7 | TRBV2 | NA | NA | CASRGGTYEQYF | TGTGCCAGCAGGGGGGGTACCTACGAGCAGTACTTC
TRBJ1-2 | TRBV6-5 | NA | NA | CASRGSAYGYTF | TGTGCCAGCAGAGGAAGCGCCTATGGCTACACCTTC
TRBJ2-6 | TRBV3-1/TRBV3-2 | NA | TRBD2 | CASSKSGGFAGANVLTF | TGTGCCAGCAGCAAAAGCGGGGGCTTCGCTGGGGCCAACGTCCTGACTTTC
TRBJ1-2 | TRBV5-1 | NA | NA | CASSASANYGYTF | TGCGCCAGCAGCGCCTCAGCTAACTATGGCTACACCTTC
TRBJ2-7 | TRBV3-1/TRBV3-2 | NA | TRBD2 | CASSQRASGGPIVKQYF | TGTGCCAGCAGCCAAAGAGCCAGCGGGGGGCCTATCGTGAAGCAGTACTTC
TRBJ2-1 | TRBV19 | NA | TRBD2 | CASSTRGTNKVNEQFF | TGTGCCAGTAGTACGCGCGGGACTAATAAGGTCAATGAGCAGTTCTTC
TRBJ1-2 | TRBV23-1 | NA | NA | CASMFRSGGGLYGYTF | TGCGCCAGCATGTTCAGATCAGGCGGAGGATTATATGGCTACACCTTC
TRBJ1-1 | TRBV18 | NA | TRBD1 | CASSPEQGKNTEAFF | TGTGCCAGCTCACCAGAACAGGGGAAGAACACTGAAGCTTTCTTT
TRBJ2-7 | TRBV6-2/TRBV6-3 | once | NA | CASSYSVSEREQYF | TGTGCCAGCAGTTACTCCGTCTCCGAACGGGAGCAGTACTTC
TRBJ2-7 | TRBV24-1 | NA | NA | CATSDAGSQYF | TGTGCCACCAGTGATGCCGGGAGTCAGTACTTC
TRBJ2-1 | TRBV5-4 | NA | TRBD2 | CASTGGLAVTHNEQFF | TGTGCCAGCACCGGGGGACTAGCGGTGACGCACAATGAGCAGTTCTTC
TRBJ1-1 | TRBV3-1/TRBV3-2 | NA | NA | CASSQGIGRTEAFF | TGTGCCAGCAGCCAAGGGATAGGGAGAACTGAAGCTTTCTTT
TRBJ1-5 | TRBV4-1 | NA | NA | CASSQDTKGLSNQPQHF | TGCGCCAGCAGCCAAGATACTAAGGGACTTAGCAATCAGCCCCAGCATTTT
TRBJ2-5 | TRBV19 | NA | NA | CASSGQEASRETQYF | TGTGCCAGTAGTGGTCAGGAGGCTAGCCGGGAGACCCAGTACTTC
TRBJ1-4 | TRBV5-5 | NA | NA | CASSSLGGSAELFF | TGTGCCAGCAGTTCTTTGGGTGGGAGCGCGGAACTGTTTTTT
TRBJ1-2 | TRBV10-3 | NA | NA | CAIREDKEYGYTF | TGTGCCATCAGGGAGGACAAGGAATATGGCTACACCTTC
TRBJ1-4 | TRBV4-2 | NA | TRBD1 | CASSQGTGDGSNEKLFF | TGTGCCAGCAGCCAAGGGACAGGGGATGGGTCTAATGAAAAACTGTTTTTT
TRBJ1-2 | TRBV5-4 | NA | TRBD1 | CASSSKTGDDYGYTF | TGTGCCAGCAGCTCAAAGACAGGGGATGACTATGGCTACACCTTC
TRBJ2-5 | TRBV29-1 | NA | TRBD1 | CSVLPLGTADQETQYF | TGCAGCGTCCTTCCCCTGGGGACAGCCGACCAAGAGACCCAGTACTTC
TRBJ1-1 | TRBV7-2 | NA | NA | CASSLGQNTEAFF | TGTGCCAGCAGCTTAGGACAGAACACTGAAGCTTTCTTT
TRBJ2-7 | TRBV5-1 | NA | TRBD1 | CASRRDSPYEQYF | TGCGCCAGCAGGAGGGACAGTCCCTACGAGCAGTACTTC
TRBJ1-3 | TRBV13 | NA | NA | CASSFGGPEVGNTIYF | TGTGCCAGCAGCTTTGGAGGACCAGAGGTTGGAAACACCATATATTTT
TRBJ2-1 | TRBV6-2/TRBV6-3 | NA | NA | CASSSQGSREFF | TGTGCCAGCAGTTCACAGGGCTCTCGTGAGTTCTTC
TRBJ2-2 | TRBV6-5 | NA | NA | CASSKLESRTGELFF | TGTGCCAGCAGTAAACTAGAATCGAGGACCGGGGAGCTGTTTTTT
TRBJ1-1 | TRBV7-9 | NA | NA | CASSTIPGGQKDPEAFF | TGTGCCAGCAGCACGATCCCCGGGGGGCAAAAGGATCCTGAAGCTTTCTTT
TRBJ1-1 | TRBV11-2 | NA | NA | CASSLSSGSTEAFF | TGTGCCAGCAGCTTATCTTCAGGCAGCACTGAAGCTTTCTTT
TRBJ1-6 | TRBV7-9 | NA | TRBD1 | CASSGTGLSLHF | TGTGCCAGCAGCGGGACAGGTCTCTCCCTCCACTTT
TRBJ2-3 | TRBV5-4 | NA | TRBD2 | CASSSPAGGDTDTQYF | TGTGCCAGCAGCTCTCCAGCGGGGGGTGACACAGATACGCAGTATTTT
TRBJ1-5 | TRBV5-1 | few | NA | CASSLEGNSNQPQHF | TGCGCCAGCAGCTTGGAGGGGAATAGCAATCAGCCCCAGCATTTT
TRBJ1-1 | TRBV3-1/TRBV3-2 | once | TRBD1 | CASSRTGKDTEAFF | TGTGCCAGCAGCCGGACAGGGAAGGACACTGAAGCTTTCTTT
TRBJ2-6 | TRBV19 | NA | NA | CASSILRSGANVLTF | TGTGCCAGTAGTATTCTGCGCTCTGGGGCCAACGTCCTGACTTTC
TRBJ2-5 | TRBV11-3 | many | NA | CASSLQGGGQYF | TGTGCCAGCAGCCTTCAAGGGGGGGGCCAGTACTTC
TRBJ2-1 | TRBV11-2 | NA | TRBD2 | CASSLDSGTSRYNEQFF | TGTGCCAGCAGCTTAGATTCCGGGACTAGCAGATACAATGAGCAGTTCTTC
TRBJ2-2 | TRBV2 | NA | TRBD1 | CASSGQGFTGELFF | TGTGCCAGCAGTGGACAGGGGTTCACCGGGGAGCTGTTTTTT